This TCR beta chain was captured by sequencing in a study of CD8+CD57+ T cells in acquired aplastic anemia. Study summary: CD4+ and CD8+ cells, once sorted, gave DNA averaging about 3 ug. The study's findings and limits: Sharing between patients and controls was observed for twenty-nine CD8+ CDR3 sequences. The CD8+ Simpson's diversity of patients and controls was not significantly different.

Genomic DNA constituted the template upon which TCR beta VDJ and CDR3 profiling was performed. MiXCR, applied by TCRdb to the reads, yields one record per CDR3 protein. Here the sample spans 150,000 to 200,000 distinct CDR3 sequences, around 65% being singletons. There are a few counts of this clonotype. The antigen is unknown. This sequence originates from a human donor with severe aplastic anemia or a healthy control (not recorded which). Sequenced input: sorted CD4+, CD8+, or CD8+CD57+ T cells (not recorded which) from PBMCs.

CDR3 in DNA: TGTGCCAGCAGTTTATATGGGACTACCCTTTTCACAGATACGCAGTATTTT. Translated: CASSLYGTTLFTDTQYF. The genes are TRBV6-1 and TRBJ2-3, with 7 bases aligning to TRBD2. With V trimmed by 5 bases and J by 2 bases, 13 bases remained unmatched. The CDR3 extends over 17 amino acids. Germline V CDR1 and CDR2: MNHNS, SASEGT.